The sequence of this T cell receptor beta chain was determined in a study of T-cell memory formation after mild COVID-19. Losses at the gene ends were 4 bases for V and 5 bases for J; bases not matched to a gene: 3. The germline CDR1 and CDR2 sequences are SGHRS and YFSETQ. This CDR3 contains 13 residues. Each CDR3 protein is one row after TCRdb ran MiXCR on the 5' RACE reads. The sample carries a few hundred thousand distinct CDR3 sequences, 20% recorded once. This clonotype has at least ten counts. The sequence was collected from a man aged 18 to 29 who had mild COVID-19 (a few samples of this study predate the infection). Cell type and time point are not known. V gene TRBV5-1 combines with J gene TRBJ2-5, with 9 positions matching TRBD2. The sequenced sample was PBMCs or a T cell subset sorted from them (not recorded which). CDR3 nucleotide sequence: TGCGCCAGCAGCCCGGGACTAGCTGAGACCCAGTACTTC. It translates to CASSPGLAETQYF.